This T cell receptor (beta chain) was sequenced during a study of blood T cell repertoires in COVID-19. Study-level background: COVID-19 samples, acute and convalescent, were from the United States, Italy and Spain.

In the study's own analysis: Researchers report that nucleated cell counts were estimated from reference gene primer amplification. Measured with immunoSEQ multiplex PCR; TCRdb has only the in-frame clones, and not every one. Clone size and the V and J calls come from that table; the DNA yielded D and trimming. The sample records approximately 260,000 clones, 80% to 90% being singletons. CDR1 and CDR2 from the germline V gene are MNHEY and SMNVEV (reference sequence). The CDR3 length is 12 residues. With V trimmed by 6 bases and J by 4 bases, 1 base remained unmatched. The rearrangement uses TRBV27 and TRBJ1-1; 8 bases fit TRBD1. This TCR was recovered from a woman aged 35 to 49 who had recovered from COVID-19. Sequenced material: peripheral blood. CDR3 coding DNA: TGTGCCAGCAGGACAGGGGTCACTGAAGCTTTCTTT. Encoded protein: CASRTGVTEAFF.